This TCR beta chain was profiled in a study of human T cells and chemical hapten exposure listed by TCRdb under 2021. Some background on the complete study: For sensitization, 2% DPC in acetone was applied to a roughly 2 cm by roughly 2 cm area of upper inner arm skin. Throughout the approximately 25-week study period, patients were also given weekly therapeutic DPC doses on the scalp. Patch testing was done on the upper back using Finn chambers containing 0.01% DPC, and results were scored after 6 days according to International Contact Dermatitis Research Group standards. The mostly female patient cohort included alopecia areata with under or over 50% scalp involvement, alopecia totalis and alopecia universalis. The libraries were sequenced as a pool, and the TCR yield per sample differed mostly because of small variations in library volumes within the pool. Peripheral blood TCR repertoire changes were tracked in vivo in alopecia patients during primary and secondary sensitization to the hapten diphenylcyclopropenone (DPC). Blood samples were taken from patients before sensitization (week 0) and then at 2, 6 and about 24 weeks after DPC sensitization. For TCR sequencing, blood came from 25 to 35 alopecia patients at anywhere from one to four time points (pre-sensitization, 2, 6 and 24 weeks).

Study-level results and caveats: Patch test score correlated positively with the number of PT1 expanded TCRs, reaching significance at thresholds 8, 16 and 32 but not at 4. Compared with pre-sensitization or healthy control sets, expanded TCRs formed significantly more large CDR3 similarity clusters, which is consistent with antigen-driven responses. After repeated subsampling, changes were observed in the strength of the expansion versus patch-test correlation and in the threshold at which the correlation became significant. The number of TCRs above 1 in 1000 frequency did not change with DPC sensitization; there was no evidence of global repertoire structure alterations. Because all patients had alopecia, a presumed autoimmune disease, the immune response of the patients might differ from that of healthy individuals.

V is reduced by 10 bases and J by 0 bases, leaving a spacing of 22 bases between them. CDR1 MNHEY and CDR2 SVGEGT are derived from the germline V gene. The cysteine opens and the phenylalanine closes a CDR3 of 17 amino acids. Only the CDR3 DNA is retained, 51 bases long and in frame from the first base. The time point label, read with the paper, signifies: patch test 2, 6 weeks after DPC sensitization. This specimen's treatment or condition label, interpreted: therapeutic diphenylcyclopropenone sensitization with weekly scalp DPC. At every patch-test visit, the blood draw took place before the patch test was put on. To be eligible, patients had to be aged 18 to 70, diagnosed with alopecia and judged suitable for DPC therapy, while pregnant patients were excluded. Unfractionated whole blood was collected in Tempus Blood RNA tubes, and total RNA was extracted from that blood. Library preparation was by RACE. Sequenced using a NextSeq 500. During library preparation, unique molecular identifiers were attached to individual cDNA molecules so that TCRs could be counted quantitatively and reproducibly. Both TCR alpha and TCR beta chains were sequenced from each blood RNA sample. The study's processing was this. A median of around 96,000 TCRs per sample was observed, with a range of 23,224 to 690,600. The Decombinator software suite was used to annotate V, J and CDR3 in the TCR reads. To make PS versus PT1 abundance plots, every sample was subsampled to the same number of TCRs (28,000). Expanded TCRs were defined as absent before sensitization and observed at least eight times at the 2-week time point. Clones were called with MiXCR by TCRdb after fastp trimmed the public reads at Q25, and only in-frame beta chains were retained. CDR3 protein sequences are deduplicated, and each keeps its most common genes and DNA. The V and J calls and clone size come from TCRdb's table, not from the authors' own analysis. For this sample the table gives under 100,000 distinct CDR3 sequences, of which 8.5% to 12% were detected only once. 5% of the sample lies in the top ten.

This clonotype was recorded many times. Its antigen specificity is not known. Base qualities are not at hand, and no much larger clone is one base apart. The sample here was whole blood, taken in connection with sensitization to the hapten diphenylcyclopropenone (DPC). The rearranged chain carries TRBV6-2 or TRBV6-3 and TRBJ2-1, with a tentative D call of TRBD1 or TRBD2, each matching 5 bases. The origin of this receptor is a woman aged 45-59 years with alopecia areata. Some clones in this sample may be carry-over from other donors' samples. The CDR3 corresponds to CATLFGADSYSYNEQFF. The bases read TGTGCCACCTTATTCGGGGCGGATAGTTACTCCTACAATGAGCAGTTCTTC.